This T cell receptor beta chain was recorded in a study of identical twins. V dropped 1 base and J dropped 6; count of bases not matched to a gene: 7. The CDR3 has 15 amino acids. Unique molecular identifiers were present on cDNA, and template switching added a universal primer site. TCRdb reprocessed the 5' RACE reads with MiXCR, giving one entry per CDR3 protein. The repertoire holds more than 1.5 million distinct CDR3 sequences, 32% seen once, with approximately 0.29% in the top ten. A word on this clonotype: Its antigen is not identified.

Study outcomes and limitations: Out-of-frame alpha sequences shared between twins exhibited an excess of low generation probability. Surplus twin overlap in beta out-of-frame sequences was less pronounced.

Specimen: cord blood. This receptor was obtained from a newborn girl in good health. The chain links TRBV12-3 or TRBV12-4 to TRBJ2-3; 7 nucleotides agree with TRBD1. The CDR3 protein is CASSLVTGVKDTQYF. In DNA form, the CDR3 reads TGTGCCAGCAGTTTAGTCACAGGGGTTAAGGATACGCAGTATTTT.